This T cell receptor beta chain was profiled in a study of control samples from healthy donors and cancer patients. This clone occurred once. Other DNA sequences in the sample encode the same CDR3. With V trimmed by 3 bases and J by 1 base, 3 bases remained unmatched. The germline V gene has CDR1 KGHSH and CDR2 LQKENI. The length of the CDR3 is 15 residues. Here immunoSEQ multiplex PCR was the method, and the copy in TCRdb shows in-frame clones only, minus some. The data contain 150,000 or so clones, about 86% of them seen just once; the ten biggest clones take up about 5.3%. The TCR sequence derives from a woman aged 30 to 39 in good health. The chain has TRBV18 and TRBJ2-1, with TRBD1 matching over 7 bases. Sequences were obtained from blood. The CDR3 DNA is TGTGCCAGCTCACCGGAACAGGGGTCCTACAATGAGCAGTTCTTC. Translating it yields CASSPEQGSYNEQFF.